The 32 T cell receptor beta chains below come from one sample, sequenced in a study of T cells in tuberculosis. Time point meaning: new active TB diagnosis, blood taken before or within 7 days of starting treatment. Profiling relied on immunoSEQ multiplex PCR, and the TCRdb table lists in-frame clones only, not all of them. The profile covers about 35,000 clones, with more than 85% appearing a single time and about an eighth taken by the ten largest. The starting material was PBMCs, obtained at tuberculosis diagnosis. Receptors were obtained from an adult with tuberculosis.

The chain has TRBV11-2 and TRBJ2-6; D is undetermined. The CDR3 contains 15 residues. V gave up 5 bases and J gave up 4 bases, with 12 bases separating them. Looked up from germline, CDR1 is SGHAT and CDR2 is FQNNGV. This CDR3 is CASSETSPGANVLTF. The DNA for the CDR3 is TGTGCCAGCAGCGAAACAAGTCCCGGGGCCAACGTCCTGACTTTC.

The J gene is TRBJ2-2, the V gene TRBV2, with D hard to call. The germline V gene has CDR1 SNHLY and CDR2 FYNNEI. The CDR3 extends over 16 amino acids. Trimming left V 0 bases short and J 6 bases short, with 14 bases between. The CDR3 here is CASSEAESRGAGELFF. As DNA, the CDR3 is TGTGCCAGCAGTGAAGCGGAGTCCCGAGGAGCCGGGGAGCTGTTTTTT.

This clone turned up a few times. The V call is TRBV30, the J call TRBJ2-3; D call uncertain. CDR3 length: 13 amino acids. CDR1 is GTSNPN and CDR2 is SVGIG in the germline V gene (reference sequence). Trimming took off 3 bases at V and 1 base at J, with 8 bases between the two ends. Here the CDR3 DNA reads TGTGCCTGGAGCCCCCGGGGCACAGATACGCAGTATTTT. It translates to CAWSPRGTDTQYF.

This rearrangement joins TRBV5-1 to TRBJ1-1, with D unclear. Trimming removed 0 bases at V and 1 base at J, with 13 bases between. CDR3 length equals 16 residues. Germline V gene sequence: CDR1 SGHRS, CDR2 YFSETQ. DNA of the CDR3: TGCGCCAGCAGCTTGGTACTCCCGGAGACGAACACTGAAGCTTTCTTT. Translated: CASSLVLPETNTEAFF.

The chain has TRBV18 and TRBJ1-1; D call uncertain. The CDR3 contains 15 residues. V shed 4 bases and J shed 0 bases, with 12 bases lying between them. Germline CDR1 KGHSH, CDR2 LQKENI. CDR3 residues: CASSQGQVLNTEAFF. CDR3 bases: TGTGCCAGCTCACAAGGCCAGGTGTTGAACACTGAAGCTTTCTTT.

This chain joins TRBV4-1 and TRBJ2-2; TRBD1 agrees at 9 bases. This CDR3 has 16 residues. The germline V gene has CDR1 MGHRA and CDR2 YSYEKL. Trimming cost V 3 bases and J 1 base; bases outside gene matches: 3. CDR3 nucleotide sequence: TGCGCCAGCAGCCAGGGGACAGGGAGGAACACCGGGGAGCTGTTTTTT. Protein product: CASSQGTGRNTGELFF.

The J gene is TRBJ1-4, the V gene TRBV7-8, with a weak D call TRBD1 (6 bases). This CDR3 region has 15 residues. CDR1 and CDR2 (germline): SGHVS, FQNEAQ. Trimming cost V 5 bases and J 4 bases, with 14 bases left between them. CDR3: CASSQSGGNNEKLFF. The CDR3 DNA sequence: TGTGCCAGCAGCCAGAGCGGGGGCAATAATGAAAAACTGTTTTTT.

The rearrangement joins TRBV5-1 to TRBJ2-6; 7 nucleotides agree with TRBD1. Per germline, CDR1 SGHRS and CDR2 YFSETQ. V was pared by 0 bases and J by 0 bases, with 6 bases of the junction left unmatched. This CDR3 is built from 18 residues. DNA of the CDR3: TGCGCCAGCAGCTTGGCAGGGGACAGCCGCTCTGGGGCCAACGTCCTGACTTTC. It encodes CASSLAGDSRSGANVLTF.

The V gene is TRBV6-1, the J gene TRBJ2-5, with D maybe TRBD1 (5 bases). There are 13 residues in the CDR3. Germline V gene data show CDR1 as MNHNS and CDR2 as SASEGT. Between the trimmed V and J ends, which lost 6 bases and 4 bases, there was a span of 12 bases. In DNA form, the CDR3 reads TGTGCCAGCAGCCCATCAGGGCGAGAGACCCAGTACTTC. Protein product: CASSPSGRETQYF.

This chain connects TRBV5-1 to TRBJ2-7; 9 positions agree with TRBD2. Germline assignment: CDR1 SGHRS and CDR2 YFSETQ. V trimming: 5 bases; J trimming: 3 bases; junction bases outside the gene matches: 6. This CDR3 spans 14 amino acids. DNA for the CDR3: TGCGCCAGCAGACCCGGCGGGGGGGACTACGAGCAGTACTTC. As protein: CASRPGGGDYEQYF.

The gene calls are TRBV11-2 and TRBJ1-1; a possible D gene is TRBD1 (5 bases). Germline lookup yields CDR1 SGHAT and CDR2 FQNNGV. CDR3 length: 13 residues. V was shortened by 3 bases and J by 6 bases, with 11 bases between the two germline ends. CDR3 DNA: TGTGCCAGCAGCTTGGGGGGAATGGCTGAAGCTTTCTTT. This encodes CASSLGGMAEAFF.

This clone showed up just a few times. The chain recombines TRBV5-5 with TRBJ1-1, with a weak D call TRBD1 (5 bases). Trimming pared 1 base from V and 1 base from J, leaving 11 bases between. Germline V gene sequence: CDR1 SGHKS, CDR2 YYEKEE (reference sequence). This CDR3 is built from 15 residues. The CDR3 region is CASSLPRVPNTEAFF. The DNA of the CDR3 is TGTGCCAGCAGCTTGCCCAGGGTTCCGAACACTGAAGCTTTCTTT.

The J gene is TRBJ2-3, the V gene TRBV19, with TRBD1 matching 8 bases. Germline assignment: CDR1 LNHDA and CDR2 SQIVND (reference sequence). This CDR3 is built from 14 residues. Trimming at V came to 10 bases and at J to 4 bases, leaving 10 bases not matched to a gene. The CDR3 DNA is TGTGCCACCAAAGGACAGGGCTCGGCAGATACGCAGTATTTT. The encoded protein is CATKGQGSADTQYF.

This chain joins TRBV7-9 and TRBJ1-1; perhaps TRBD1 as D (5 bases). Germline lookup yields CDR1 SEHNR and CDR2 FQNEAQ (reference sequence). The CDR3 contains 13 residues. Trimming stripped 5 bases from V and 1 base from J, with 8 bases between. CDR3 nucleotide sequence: TGTGCCAGCAGCACGCAGGGGAACACTGAAGCTTTCTTT. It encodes CASSTQGNTEAFF. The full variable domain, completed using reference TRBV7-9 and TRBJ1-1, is DTGVSQNPRHKITKRGQNVTFRCDPISEHNRLYWYRQTLGQGPEFLTYFQNEAQLEKSRLLSDRFSAERPKGSFSTLEIQRTEQGDSAMYLCASSTQGNTEAFFGQGTRLTVV.

The chain's CDR3 is CSVESGYGYTF. CDR3 DNA sequence: TGCAGCGTTGAATCAGGCTATGGCTACACCTTC. This chain connects TRBV29-1 to TRBJ1-2, with D hard to call. Germline V CDR1 and CDR2: SQVTM, ANQGSEA. The germline V and J ends were trimmed by 2 bases and 4 bases, with 5 bases remaining between them. There are 11 residues in the CDR3.

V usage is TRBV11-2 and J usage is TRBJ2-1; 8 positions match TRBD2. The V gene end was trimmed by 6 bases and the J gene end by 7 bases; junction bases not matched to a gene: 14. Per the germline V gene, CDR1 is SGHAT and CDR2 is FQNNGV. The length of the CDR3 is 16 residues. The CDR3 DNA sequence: TGTGCCAGCAGTCCCACTCGCGGGAGGAGGGGGAATGAGCAGTTCTTC. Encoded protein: CASSPTRGRRGNEQFF.

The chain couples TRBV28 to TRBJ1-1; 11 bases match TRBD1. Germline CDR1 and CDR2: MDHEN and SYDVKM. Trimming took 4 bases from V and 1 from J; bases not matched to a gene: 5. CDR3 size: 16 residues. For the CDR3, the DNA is TGTGCCAGCAGTTGGACAGGGGGCGCGGGGAACACTGAAGCTTTCTTT. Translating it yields CASSWTGGAGNTEAFF.

The CDR3 DNA follows: TGTGCCAGCAGTTTTAACCCAGCGGGGGCCACTTCAGAGACCCAGTACTTC. It is translated as CASSFNPAGATSETQYF. J is TRBJ2-5 and V is TRBV27, with TRBD2 identical over 8 bases. The germline CDR1 and CDR2 sequences are MNHEY and SMNVEV (reference sequence). Trimming at V came to 3 bases and at J to 4 bases, leaving 13 bases not matched to a gene. The CDR3 loop spans 17 amino acids.

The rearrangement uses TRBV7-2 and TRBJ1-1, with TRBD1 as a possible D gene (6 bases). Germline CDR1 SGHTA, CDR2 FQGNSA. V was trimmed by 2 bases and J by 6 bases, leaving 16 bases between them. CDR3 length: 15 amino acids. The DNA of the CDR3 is TGTGCCAGCAGCTTAATTGGGGGACATACGGCTGAAGCTTTCTTT. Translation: CASSLIGGHTAEAFF.

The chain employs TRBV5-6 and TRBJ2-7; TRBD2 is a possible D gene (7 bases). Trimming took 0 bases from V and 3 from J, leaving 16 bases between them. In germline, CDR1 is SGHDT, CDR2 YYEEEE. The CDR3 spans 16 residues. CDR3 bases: TGTGCCAGCAGCTTGGGGATGTCGGGGGGCGACTACGAGCAGTACTTC. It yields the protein CASSLGMSGGDYEQYF.

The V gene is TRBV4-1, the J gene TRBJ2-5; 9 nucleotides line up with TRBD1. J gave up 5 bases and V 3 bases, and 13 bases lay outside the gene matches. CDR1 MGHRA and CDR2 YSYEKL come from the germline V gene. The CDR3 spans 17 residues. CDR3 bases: TGCGCCAGCAGCCATACAACGACAGGGGGGGGATCGGAGACCCAGTACTTC. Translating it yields CASSHTTTGGGSETQYF.

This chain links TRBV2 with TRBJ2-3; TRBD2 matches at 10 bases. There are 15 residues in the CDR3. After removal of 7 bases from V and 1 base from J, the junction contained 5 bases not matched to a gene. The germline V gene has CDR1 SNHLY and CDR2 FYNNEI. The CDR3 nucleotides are TGTGCCAGCACCTCTAGCGGGGGACGCACAGATACGCAGTATTTT. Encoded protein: CASTSSGGRTDTQYF.

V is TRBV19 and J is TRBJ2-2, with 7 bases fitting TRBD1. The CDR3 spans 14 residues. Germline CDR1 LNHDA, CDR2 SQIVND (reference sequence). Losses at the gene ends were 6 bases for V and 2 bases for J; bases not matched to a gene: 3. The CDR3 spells CASRDRVNTGELFF. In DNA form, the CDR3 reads TGTGCCAGTAGAGACAGGGTTAACACCGGGGAGCTGTTTTTT.

CDR3 DNA sequence: TGCGCCAGCAGCCAAGAAGTAGCCCGGCCGACTGAAGCTTTCTTT. This translates into CASSQEVARPTEAFF. J is TRBJ1-1 and V is TRBV4-1; D remains unclear. Germline CDR1 reads MGHRA; CDR2 reads YSYEKL. V shed 0 bases and J shed 5 bases, with 13 bases lying between them. The CDR3 contains 15 residues.

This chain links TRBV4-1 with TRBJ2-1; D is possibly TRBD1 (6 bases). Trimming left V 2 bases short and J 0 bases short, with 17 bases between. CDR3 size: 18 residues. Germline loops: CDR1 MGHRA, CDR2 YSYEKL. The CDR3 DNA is TGCGCCAGCAGCCAAACACGGACCACAGGGATCTCCTACAATGAGCAGTTCTTC. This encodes CASSQTRTTGISYNEQFF.

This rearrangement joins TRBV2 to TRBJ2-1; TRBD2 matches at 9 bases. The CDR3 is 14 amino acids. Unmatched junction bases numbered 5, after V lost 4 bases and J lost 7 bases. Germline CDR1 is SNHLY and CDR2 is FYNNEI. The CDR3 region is CASSAVAGVNEQFF. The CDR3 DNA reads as TGTGCCAGCAGTGCAGTAGCGGGGGTAAATGAGCAGTTCTTC.

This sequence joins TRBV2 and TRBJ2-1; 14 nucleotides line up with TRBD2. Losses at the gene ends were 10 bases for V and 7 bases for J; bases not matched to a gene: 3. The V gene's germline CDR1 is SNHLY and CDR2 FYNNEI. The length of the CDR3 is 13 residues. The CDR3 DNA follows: TGTGCCACGGGGACTAGCGGGAGTAATGAGCAGTTCTTC. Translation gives CATGTSGSNEQFF. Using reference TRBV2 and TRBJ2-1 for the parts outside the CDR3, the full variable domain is EPEVTQTPSHQVTQMGQEVILRCVPISNHLYFYWYRQILGQKVEFLVSFYNNEISEKSEIFDDQFSVERPDGSNFTLKIRSTKLEDSAMYFCATGTSGSNEQFFGPGTRLTVL.

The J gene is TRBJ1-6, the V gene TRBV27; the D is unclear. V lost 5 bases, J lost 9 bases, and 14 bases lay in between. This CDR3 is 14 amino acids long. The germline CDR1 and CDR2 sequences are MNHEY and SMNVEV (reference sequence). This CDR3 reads CASSPPGVPSPLHF. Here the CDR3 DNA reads TGTGCCAGCAGTCCCCCTGGAGTTCCTTCACCCCTCCACTTT.

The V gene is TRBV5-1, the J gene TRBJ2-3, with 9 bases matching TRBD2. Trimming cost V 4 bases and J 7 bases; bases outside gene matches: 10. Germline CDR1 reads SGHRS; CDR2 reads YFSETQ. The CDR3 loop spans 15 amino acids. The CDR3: CASSLEGTSMNTQYF. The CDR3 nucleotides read TGCGCCAGCAGCCTCGAAGGGACTAGCATGAATACGCAGTATTTT. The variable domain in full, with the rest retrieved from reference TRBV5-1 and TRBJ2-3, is KAGVTQTPRYLIKTRGQQVTLSCSPISGHRSVSWYQQTPGQGLQFLFEYFSETQRNKGNFPGRFSGRQFSNSRSEMNVSTLELGDSALYLCASSLEGTSMNTQYFGPGTRLTVL.

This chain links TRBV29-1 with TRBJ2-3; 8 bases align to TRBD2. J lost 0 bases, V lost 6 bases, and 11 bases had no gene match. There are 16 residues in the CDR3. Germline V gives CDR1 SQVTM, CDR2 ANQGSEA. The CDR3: CSVALYGGGSTDTQYF. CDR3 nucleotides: TGCAGCGTCGCCCTTTACGGGGGGGGAAGCACAGATACGCAGTATTTT.

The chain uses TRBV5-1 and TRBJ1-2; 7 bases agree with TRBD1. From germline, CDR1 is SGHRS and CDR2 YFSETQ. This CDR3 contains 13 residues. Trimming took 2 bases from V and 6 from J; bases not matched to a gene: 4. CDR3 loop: CASSFQGVDGYTF. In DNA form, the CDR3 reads TGCGCCAGCAGCTTCCAGGGGGTTGATGGCTACACCTTC.

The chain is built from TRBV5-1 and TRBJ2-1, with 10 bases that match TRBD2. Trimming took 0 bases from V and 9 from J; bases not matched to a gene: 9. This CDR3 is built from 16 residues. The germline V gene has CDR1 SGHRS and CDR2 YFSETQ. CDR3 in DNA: TGCGCCAGCAGCTTGGGACTAGCGGGTCAAGGGGCTGAGCAGTTCTTC. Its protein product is CASSLGLAGQGAEQFF.